These 28 T cell receptor beta chains were all obtained from the same sample, sequenced in a study of response to subunit inactivated influenza vaccine (dated by TCRdb to 2017 to 2018). Library generation was performed with RT-PCR. The reads were generated on an Illumina HiSeq 2500. The raw public data were reprocessed by TCRdb itself: fastp quality trimming at Q25, MiXCR clonotype calling, in-frame beta chains only. Records with the same CDR3 protein are collapsed into one entry carrying the most frequent genes and DNA. The table for this sample lists about 520,000 distinct CDR3 sequences; under 8.5% of them were counted only once. Around 12% of the sample is taken by the ten largest. The source was PBMCs from blood, collected less than 30 months after vaccination. The receptors originated from a man aged 45 to 70 who received an inactivated influenza vaccine. Donor details come from another sample of the same person, matched by shared clones.

The V gene is TRBV28, the J gene TRBJ1-5; no firm D call. The CDR3 has 14 residues. Trimming shortened V by 3 bases and J by 0 bases, and 6 bases separated the two germline ends. CDR1 and CDR2 (germline): MDHEN, SYDVKM. The CDR3 coding sequence is TGTGCCAGCAGTTTCGAGAATAGCAATCAGCCCCAGCATTTT. Translated, it gives CASSFENSNQPQHF. Using reference TRBV28 and TRBJ1-5 for the parts outside the CDR3, the full variable domain is DVKVTQSSRYLVKRTGEKVFLECVQDMDHENMFWYRQDPGLGLRLIYFSYDVKMKEKGDIPEGYSVSREKKERFSLILESASTNQTSMYLCASSFENSNQPQHFGDGTRLSIL.

The rearrangement joins TRBV6-1 to TRBJ1-3, with 11 bases fitting TRBD1. The CDR3 loop spans 15 amino acids. V lost 7 bases and J lost 5; bases outside the gene matches: 7. Germline V gives CDR1 MNHNS, CDR2 SASEGT. This CDR3 is CASIWGQGDRNTIYF. DNA of the CDR3: TGTGCCAGCATCTGGGGACAGGGGGACCGAAACACCATATATTTT.

This clonotype was seen at least ten times. The V and J genes are TRBV6-2 or TRBV6-3 and TRBJ2-7; D possibly corresponds to TRBD1 (6 bases). Deletions cut 6 bases from V and 5 bases from J, with 14 bases between. Looked up from germline, CDR1 is MNHEY and CDR2 is SVGEGT. This CDR3 is built from 13 residues. This CDR3 is CASSYDRIDEQYF. CDR3 DNA: TGTGCCAGCAGCTATGACAGGATCGACGAGCAGTACTTC.

The table lists this clonotype with many counts. This sequence joins TRBV20-1 and TRBJ1-1; the match to TRBD1 covers 7 bases. The germline gives CDR1 DFQATT, CDR2 SNEGSKA (reference sequence). The CDR3 consists of 15 residues. Trimming at V came to 3 bases and at J to 0 bases, leaving 7 bases not matched to a gene. CDR3 sequence: CSARNPTGLNTEAFF. CDR3 in DNA: TGCAGTGCTAGGAACCCGACAGGGCTGAACACTGAAGCTTTCTTT.

The rearrangement uses TRBV25-1 and TRBJ1-3; no clear D gene. V shed 7 bases and J shed 0 bases, with 7 bases lying between them. This CDR3 comprises 13 residues. Germline loops: CDR1 MGHDK, CDR2 SYGVNS. The CDR3: CASMIGSGNTIYF. In DNA, the CDR3 is TGTGCCAGCATGATTGGCTCTGGAAACACCATATATTTT.

The table lists this clonotype with many counts. The genes are TRBV12-3 or TRBV12-4 and TRBJ2-7; tentatively, D is TRBD2 (6 bases). Trimming took 5 bases from V and 2 from J, leaving 7 bases between them. CDR3 size: 12 residues. The CDR3 coding sequence is TGTGCCAGCAGTCCGGGGGCCTACGAGCAGTACTTC. Translated, it gives CASSPGAYEQYF.

This clonotype was counted only a few times. The J gene is TRBJ2-2, the V gene TRBV7-2, with D unclear. Germline loops: CDR1 SGHTA, CDR2 FQGNSA. This CDR3 has 16 residues. V dropped 1 base and J dropped 0 bases, with 9 bases sitting between them. CDR3 amino acids: CASSLVGLTNTGELFF. The CDR3 coding sequence is TGTGCCAGCAGCTTAGTTGGCTTAACGAACACCGGGGAGCTGTTTTTT. The variable domain in full, completed from reference TRBV7-2 and TRBJ2-2, reads GAGVSQSPSNKVTEKGKDVELRCDPISGHTALYWYRQSLGQGLEFLIYFQGNSAPDKSGLPSDRFSAERTGGSVSTLTIQRTQQEDSAVYLCASSLVGLTNTGELFFGEGSRLTVL.

This clonotype turned up a few times. The chain joins TRBV7-2 to TRBJ2-2, with TRBD2 identical over 10 bases. The germline gives CDR1 SGHTA, CDR2 FQGNSA. Trimming cost V 0 bases and J 5 bases; bases outside gene matches: 6. The CDR3 covers 17 residues. The CDR3 DNA sequence: TGTGCCAGCAGCTTAGCGTCTAGCGGGAGACCAACCGGGGAGCTGTTTTTT. Residues: CASSLASSGRPTGELFF.

The chain is built from TRBV18 and TRBJ1-1; D ambiguous. Trimming took 2 bases from V and 6 from J, leaving 10 bases between them. This CDR3 is built from 13 residues. The germline V gene has CDR1 KGHSH and CDR2 LQKENI. The CDR3 nucleotides read TGTGCCAGCTCACCAGCCGGAAGGGCTGAAGCTTTCTTT. This translates into CASSPAGRAEAFF.

This clonotype was recorded a few times. This chain connects TRBV11-2 to TRBJ2-1, with 13 bases lining up with TRBD2. The CDR3 has 18 amino acids. Germline lookup yields CDR1 SGHAT and CDR2 FQNNGV. V gave up 2 bases and J gave up 3 bases; unmatched junction bases: 7. The CDR3 here is CASSLYGGTSGIYNEQFF. CDR3 nucleotide sequence: TGTGCCAGCAGCTTATATGGGGGGACTAGCGGGATCTACAATGAGCAGTTCTTC.

This clonotype was observed many times. The V gene is TRBV5-7, the J gene TRBJ2-5; D not certain. TRBV5-7 is recorded as an ORF, its role being uncertain. Trimming left V 0 bases short and J 1 base short, with 10 bases between. The CDR3 is made up of 15 amino acids. CDR3 DNA sequence: TGTGCCAGCAGCTTGGAGGGTAGGGTCCAAGAGACCCAGTACTTC. Translated, it gives CASSLEGRVQETQYF.

The chain uses TRBV7-2 and TRBJ2-5; TRBD1 is a possible D gene (5 bases). CDR1 is SGHTA, CDR2 FQGNSA, per germline. The CDR3 runs 16 residues. V lost 6 bases and J lost 0, with 17 bases in between. CDR3 DNA: TGTGCCAGCAGACCCGACAGCCTATCGTACCAAGAGACCCAGTACTTC. It yields the protein CASRPDSLSYQETQYF.

This clonotype was counted a few times. The chain links TRBV20-1 to TRBJ2-7; D may be TRBD2 (6 bases). With 0 bases removed from V and 6 bases from J, the gap between germline ends came to 15 bases. Looked up from germline, CDR1 is DFQATT and CDR2 is SNEGSKA (reference sequence). CDR3 length equals 14 residues. The CDR3: CSARDPGDGLEQYF. CDR3 DNA: TGCAGTGCTAGAGACCCGGGGGACGGGCTCGAGCAGTACTTC.

This clonotype appeared a few times. The chain recombines TRBV20-1 with TRBJ1-2, with a possible D match to TRBD1 (5 bases). The germline V and J ends were trimmed by 5 bases and 4 bases, with 17 bases remaining between them. Germline lookup yields CDR1 DFQATT and CDR2 SNEGSKA (reference sequence). This CDR3 is 14 amino acids long. The CDR3 loop reads CSAAVGGLGYGYTF. The DNA of the CDR3 is TGCAGTGCTGCGGTGGGGGGACTGGGCTATGGCTACACCTTC.

This clonotype was counted only a few times. The genes are TRBV6-1 and TRBJ1-2, with no clear D. Germline CDR1 is MNHNS and CDR2 is SASEGT. The CDR3 sequence is 15 residues long. Trimming stripped 0 bases from V and 8 bases from J, with 16 bases between. This CDR3 reads CASSEALGRPGGYTF. The CDR3, as DNA: TGTGCCAGCAGTGAAGCGCTAGGTCGCCCCGGGGGCTACACCTTC.

This clonotype appeared many times. The J gene is TRBJ2-7, the V gene TRBV29-1; D is ambiguous. V gave up 4 bases and J gave up 1 base, with 5 bases separating them. The CDR3 runs 11 residues. Germline V CDR1 and CDR2: SQVTM, ANQGSEA. CDR3 coding DNA: TGCAGCGTTGGTACTTCCTACGAGCAGTACTTC. Residues: CSVGTSYEQYF.

This clonotype has a handful of counts. The J gene is TRBJ2-1, the V gene TRBV5-1, with D possibly TRBD2 on 6 matching bases. Between the trimmed V and J ends, which lost 4 bases and 5 bases, there was a span of 16 bases. Germline loops: CDR1 SGHRS, CDR2 YFSETQ. The CDR3 has 15 amino acids. CDR3 in amino acids: CASSQARGWNNEQFF. The CDR3 DNA is TGCGCCAGCAGCCAGGCGCGGGGTTGGAACAATGAGCAGTTCTTC.

This clonotype has only a few counts. The rearrangement links TRBV20-1 to TRBJ2-5, with TRBD2 identical over 10 bases. Per the germline V gene, CDR1 is DFQATT and CDR2 is SNEGSKA (reference sequence). V shed 6 bases and J 5 bases; nucleotides not matched to a gene: 9. The CDR3 is made up of 14 amino acids. DNA of the CDR3: TGCAGTGCCGGAGCGGGAGGGCCTGGGGAGACCCAGTACTTC. Protein product: CSAGAGGPGETQYF.

This clonotype occurred many times. A single base separates this from a much larger clone, so it may be a read error. The CDR3 nucleotides are TGTGCCAGCAGTGGGACAGGGGCCTACAATGAGCAGTTCTTC. Protein product: CASSGTGAYNEQFF. The chain employs TRBV12-3 or TRBV12-4 and TRBJ2-1; 10 bases fit TRBD1. CDR3 length equals 14 residues. V dropped 5 bases and J dropped 2; count of bases not matched to a gene: 0.

The table lists this clonotype with a few counts. V and J are TRBV12-3 or TRBV12-4 and TRBJ1-6; no firm D call. Trimming left V 7 bases short and J 8 bases short, with 12 bases between. This CDR3 has 13 amino acids. CDR3 sequence (DNA): TGTGCCAGCACCCAGTCAAGTTATTCACCCCTCCACTTT. It codes for CASTQSSYSPLHF.

In this sample, this clonotype turned up a few times. The gene calls are TRBV28 and TRBJ2-3; TRBD1 matches 9 bases. CDR3 length: 16 amino acids. Trimming removed 3 bases from V and 3 bases from J; junction bases left unmatched: 7. Germline loops: CDR1 MDHEN, CDR2 SYDVKM. DNA of the CDR3: TGTGCCAGCAGTTTGACAGGACAGGGGACTACAGATACGCAGTATTTT. Encoded protein: CASSLTGQGTTDTQYF.

This clonotype was seen more than once but under ten times. The rearrangement uses TRBV20-1 and TRBJ2-1; 8 bases line up with TRBD2. This CDR3 is built from 14 residues. With V trimmed by 0 bases and J by 8 bases, 6 bases remained unmatched. The germline CDR1 and CDR2 sequences are DFQATT and SNEGSKA (reference sequence). The DNA of the CDR3 is TGCAGTGCTAGAGATGTACAGCGGGAGTATGAGCAGTTCTTC. It codes for CSARDVQREYEQFF.

This clonotype was detected many times. The genes are TRBV20-1 and TRBJ1-2; D not certain. The germline V gene has CDR1 DFQATT and CDR2 SNEGSKA (reference sequence). V lost 0 bases and J 6 bases, leaving 14 bases between the germline ends. This CDR3 region has 14 residues. The CDR3 reads CSARDFVIYHGYTF. The CDR3 DNA follows: TGCAGTGCTAGAGATTTCGTGATCTACCATGGCTACACCTTC.

V and J are TRBV7-2 and TRBJ1-2; D gene ambiguous. Trimming removed 0 bases from V and 3 bases from J, with 8 bases in between. The CDR3 covers 14 residues. In germline, CDR1 is SGHTA, CDR2 FQGNSA. The CDR3 DNA reads as TGTGCCAGCAGCTTAGCGCATGGGGACTATGGCTACACCTTC. Its translation: CASSLAHGDYGYTF.

This clonotype was counted a few times. This sequence joins TRBV18 and TRBJ1-6; TRBD1 aligns across 9 bases. Germline V lookup: CDR1 KGHSH, CDR2 LQKENI. CDR3 size: 16 residues. The V gene end was trimmed by 3 bases and the J gene end by 9 bases; junction bases not matched to a gene: 9. This chain's CDR3 is CASSPTGQGELSPLHF. The DNA of the CDR3 is TGTGCCAGCTCACCTACGGGACAGGGTGAACTTTCACCCCTCCACTTT.

This clonotype has only a few counts. V gene TRBV10-3 combines with J gene TRBJ2-2; D gene uncertain. Trimming left V 6 bases short and J 6 bases short, with 14 bases between. This CDR3 region has 14 residues. The germline V gene has CDR1 ENHRY and CDR2 SYGVKD. CDR3 DNA sequence: TGTGCCATCAGATCCGGGCTCCATGCCGGGGAGCTGTTTTTT. This codes for CAIRSGLHAGELFF.

This clonotype was observed a few times. The chain uses TRBV6-5 and TRBJ1-2, with TRBD1 matching over 7 bases. Trimming at V came to 2 bases and at J to 10 bases, leaving 7 bases not matched to a gene. The CDR3 runs to 13 residues. In germline, CDR1 is MNHEY, CDR2 SVGAGI. CDR3 coding DNA: TGTGCCAGCAGTTACGGGCAGGGGGTAGACTACACCTTC. Its protein is CASSYGQGVDYTF.

The table lists this clonotype with a few counts. This chain's CDR3 is CASSQDLAALETQYF. CDR3 nucleotide sequence: TGTGCCAGCAGCCAAGATTTAGCGGCACTAGAGACCCAGTACTTC. The chain couples TRBV3-1 to TRBJ2-5, with a weak D call TRBD2 (6 bases). The V gene lost 0 bases and the J gene lost 4 bases, with 12 bases spanning the gap. This CDR3 is built from 15 residues. CDR1 is LGHDT and CDR2 is YNNKEL in the germline V gene (reference sequence).